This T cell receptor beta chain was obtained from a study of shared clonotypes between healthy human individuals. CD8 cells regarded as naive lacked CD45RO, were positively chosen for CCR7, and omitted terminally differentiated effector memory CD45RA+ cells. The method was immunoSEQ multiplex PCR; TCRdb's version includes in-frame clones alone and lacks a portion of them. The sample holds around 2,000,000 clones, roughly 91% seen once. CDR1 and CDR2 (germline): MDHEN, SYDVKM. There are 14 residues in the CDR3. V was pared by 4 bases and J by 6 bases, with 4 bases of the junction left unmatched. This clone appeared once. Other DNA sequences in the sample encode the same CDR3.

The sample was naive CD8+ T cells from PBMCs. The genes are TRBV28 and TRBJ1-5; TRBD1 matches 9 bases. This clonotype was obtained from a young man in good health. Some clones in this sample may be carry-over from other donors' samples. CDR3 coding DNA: TGTGCCAGCAGTTGGGGACAGGGCGTTCAGCCCCAGCATTTT. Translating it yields CASSWGQGVQPQHF.